This T cell receptor (beta chain) stems from a study of cytomegalovirus exposure and HLA in healthy donors. PCR amplification relied on 60 Vbeta primers (plus 13 Jbeta primers). Only in-frame clones appear in the TCRdb table, and some are missing; sequencing was by immunoSEQ multiplex PCR. Among hundreds of thousands of clones listed, 70% to 90% were seen once. Comments on this clone: Its antigen is currently unknown.

The CDR3 has 17 amino acids. The V segment lost 0 bases and the J segment 5 bases; nucleotides outside the gene matches: 6. Germline V lookup: CDR1 MGHRA, CDR2 YSYEKL. Study-level points and caveats: Cytomegalovirus association was assigned to approximately 160 TCR beta chains.

The sequenced material came from PBMCs. This TCR derives from a woman in her late teens or twenties in good health and CMV-seronegative. The J gene is TRBJ2-5, the V gene TRBV4-1; 13 bases map to TRBD2. The CDR3 region has the DNA TGCGCCAGCAGCCAAGATCGGACTAGCGGGGGAGGGGAGACCCAGTACTTC. This sequence encodes CASSQDRTSGGGETQYF.